This T cell receptor (beta chain) was obtained from a study of shared clonotypes between healthy human individuals. Study-wide findings and caveats: The study sampled only blood, and tissue repertoires likely differ.

V was clipped by 5 bases and J by 3 bases; unmatched bases: 10. Germline V gene sequence: CDR1 SEHNR, CDR2 FQNEAQ (reference sequence). The CDR3 is 15 amino acids. Produced via immunoSEQ multiplex PCR; TCRdb's table is partial and in-frame only. The sample records fewer than 650,000 clones, about 82% being singletons. Comment on this clone: No antigen is known for it.

Source material: PBMCs. This chain connects TRBV7-9 to TRBJ2-7; 7 positions match TRBD1. This clonotype was obtained from a middle-aged woman in good health. Some clones in this sample may be carry-over from other donors' samples. CDR3 sequence: CASSARDRQHYEQYF. The CDR3, as DNA: TGTGCCAGCAGCGCCCGGGACAGACAACACTACGAGCAGTACTTC.